The 27 T cell receptor beta chains below all came from one sample that was sequenced in a study of T-cell reconstitution after alpha-beta-depleted transplantation in children. Unique molecular identifiers were incorporated when the TCRbeta library was constructed. MiXCR, applied by TCRdb to the PCR reads, yields one record per CDR3 protein. The sample contains around 96,000 distinct CDR3 sequences, about 12% of which appear only once. The material sequenced was PBMCs from the stem cell graft donor, taken from the stem cell graft. The receptors come from a human donor who donated a stem cell graft to a child with inherited bone marrow failure.

This clonotype occurred many times. The chain is built from TRBV19 and TRBJ2-6, with D perhaps TRBD1 (6 bases). V shed 5 bases and J shed 3 bases, with 11 bases lying between them. Per germline, CDR1 LNHDA and CDR2 SQIVND (reference sequence). This CDR3 is built from 15 residues. CDR3 DNA: TGTGCCAGTAGTTCGTCAGGGGATGGGGCCAACGTCCTGACTTTC. Translated, it gives CASSSSGDGANVLTF.

This clonotype has at least ten counts. The chain has TRBV20-1 and TRBJ2-1; D is ambiguous. The germline CDR1 and CDR2 sequences are DFQATT and SNEGSKA (reference sequence). Trimming cost V 1 base and J 1 base, with 8 bases left between them. The CDR3 contains 14 residues. DNA of the CDR3: TGCAGTGCTAGAGGAGGAGAGTCCTACAATGAGCAGTTCTTC. Its protein product is CSARGGESYNEQFF.

The sample holds many counts of this clonotype. This chain connects TRBV2 to TRBJ2-7, with TRBD2 as a possible D gene (5 bases). The CDR3 is made up of 14 amino acids. CDR1 is SNHLY, CDR2 FYNNEI, per germline. With 1 base removed from V and 2 bases from J, the gap between germline ends came to 9 bases. Here the CDR3 DNA reads TGTGCCAGCAGTGAAGGAGGGAGCGCCTACGAGCAGTACTTC. Its protein product is CASSEGGSAYEQYF.

This clonotype was picked up many times. The chain carries TRBV4-1 and TRBJ2-5; D unclear. This CDR3 is built from 16 residues. Germline lookup yields CDR1 MGHRA and CDR2 YSYEKL. Deletions cut 1 base from V and 5 bases from J, with 17 bases between. The CDR3 protein is CASSQALVGAAETQYF. CDR3 DNA: TGCGCCAGCAGCCAAGCACTGGTTGGCGCTGCGGAGACCCAGTACTTC.

This clonotype appeared a few times. The chain joins TRBV20-1 to TRBJ2-5, with D possibly being TRBD1 (5 bases). Trimming left V 1 base short and J 5 bases short, with 11 bases between. Germline CDR1 is DFQATT and CDR2 is SNEGSKA (reference sequence). The length of the CDR3 is 13 residues. This CDR3 reads CSARGSGRETQYF. The DNA for the CDR3 is TGCAGTGCTAGAGGTTCAGGGCGGGAGACCCAGTACTTC.

This clonotype was recorded many times. CDR3 in amino acids: CASSQLGADDYGYTF. CDR3 nucleotide sequence: TGCGCCAGCAGCCAATTGGGGGCCGATGACTATGGCTACACCTTC. V and J are TRBV4-3 and TRBJ1-2, with D possibly TRBD1 on 6 matching bases. Per germline, CDR1 LGHNA and CDR2 YSLEER. V was trimmed by 2 bases and J by 3 bases, leaving 13 bases between them. CDR3 length: 15 amino acids.

This clonotype was counted between two and nine times. The CDR3 DNA is TGTGCCAGCAGCCAACTAGCGGGGCTGGAAAATGAGCAGTTCTTC. Translating it yields CASSQLAGLENEQFF. The J gene is TRBJ2-1, the V gene TRBV7-2; 10 nucleotides line up with TRBD2. CDR1 and CDR2 (germline): SGHTA, FQGNSA. The CDR3 sequence is 15 residues long. The V segment lost 5 bases and the J segment 7 bases; nucleotides outside the gene matches: 8.

This clonotype showed up many times. This chain uses TRBV7-6 with TRBJ2-7; the D gene is possibly TRBD2 (6 bases). V was clipped by 1 base and J by 2 bases, with 12 bases between them. CDR1 is SGHVS and CDR2 is FNYEAQ in the germline V gene. This CDR3 comprises 15 residues. The CDR3 DNA reads as TGTGCCAGCAGCTTAGGCGGGGTTGGAGCCTACGAGCAGTACTTC. The encoded protein is CASSLGGVGAYEQYF.

This clonotype has ten or more counts. The rearrangement uses TRBV18 and TRBJ1-5; D is unresolved. Germline CDR1 is KGHSH and CDR2 is LQKENI. CDR3 length equals 14 residues. Trimming shortened V by 2 bases and J by 7 bases, and 12 bases separated the two germline ends. CDR3: CASSPGATRQPQHF. The CDR3 DNA follows: TGTGCCAGCTCACCAGGAGCCACCAGACAGCCCCAGCATTTT. Using reference TRBV18 and TRBJ1-5 for the parts outside the CDR3, the full variable domain is NAGVMQNPRHLVRRRGQEARLRCSPMKGHSHVYWYRQLPEEGLKFMVYLQKENIIDESGMPKERFSAEFPKEGPSILRIQQVVRGDSAAYFCASSPGATRQPQHFGDGTRLSIL.

The chain combines TRBV4-3 with TRBJ2-1; 13 nucleotides line up with TRBD2. There are 18 residues in the CDR3. Germline-derived CDR1 and CDR2 are LGHNA and YSLEER. V lost 0 bases and J lost 7; bases outside the gene matches: 9. CDR3 nucleotides: TGCGCCAGCAGCCAAGAAGTCGTAGTACTAGCGGGGGGGAATGAGCAGTTCTTC. This codes for CASSQEVVVLAGGNEQFF.

This clonotype was counted ten times or more. The rearrangement joins TRBV24-1 to TRBJ1-2, with D tentatively TRBD1 (5 bases). The CDR3 loop spans 13 amino acids. The ends were cut back, 6 bases at V and 4 bases at J, with 11 bases in the middle. Germline CDR1 reads KGHDR; CDR2 reads SFDVKD. The CDR3 protein is CATSRGNGYGYTF. The CDR3 DNA is TGTGCCACCAGTCGGGGGAATGGCTATGGCTACACCTTC.

V and J are TRBV7-2 and TRBJ2-7, with TRBD1 identical over 7 bases. Unmatched junction bases numbered 4, after V lost 3 bases and J lost 2 bases. The germline V gene has CDR1 SGHTA and CDR2 FQGNSA. This CDR3 is built from 14 residues. This chain's CDR3 is CASSFYRGAYEQYF. The CDR3 DNA reads TGTGCCAGCAGCTTCTACAGGGGAGCCTACGAGCAGTACTTC.

In this sample, this clonotype turned up many times. This chain joins TRBV6-1 and TRBJ2-2, with 9 bases aligning to TRBD1. Germline CDR1 and CDR2: MNHNS and SASEGT. CDR3 length equals 16 residues. V lost 6 bases, J lost 1 base, and 6 bases stayed unmatched. The CDR3: CASRGPGQGNTGELFF. CDR3 coding DNA: TGTGCCAGCAGGGGGCCGGGACAGGGGAACACCGGGGAGCTGTTTTTT.

This clonotype appeared many times. The CDR3, as DNA: TGCAGTGCCTTTCTAGCGGGAGGCTCGGATGAGCAGTTCTTC. It specifies CSAFLAGGSDEQFF. J is TRBJ2-1 and V is TRBV20-1, with 11 nucleotides matching TRBD2. The ends lost 6 bases at V and 8 bases at J; junction bases unmatched: 9. Germline assignment: CDR1 DFQATT and CDR2 SNEGSKA (reference sequence). The CDR3 is 14 residues long.

At least ten counts were recorded for this clonotype. V is TRBV4-3 and J is TRBJ2-6, with D possibly matching TRBD1 (6 bases). The CDR3 spans 16 residues. Trimming cost V 3 bases and J 1 base, with 10 bases left between them. In germline, CDR1 is LGHNA, CDR2 YSLEER. In nucleotides, the CDR3 is TGCGCCAGCAGCCACCAAACAGGGTCTGGGGCCAACGTCCTGACTTTC. Its translation: CASSHQTGSGANVLTF.

This clonotype was found a few times. The chain couples TRBV9 to TRBJ2-5; the match to TRBD2 covers 7 bases. This CDR3 spans 16 amino acids. CDR1 and CDR2 (germline): SGDLS, YYNGEE. V gave up 3 bases and J gave up 1 base; unmatched junction bases: 9. The CDR3 DNA is TGTGCCAGCAGCGAGAGGGGCGGGGGTCCCCAAGAGACCCAGTACTTC. Encoded protein: CASSERGGGPQETQYF. Based on the CDR3 plus reference TRBV9 and TRBJ2-5, the full variable domain is DSGVTQTPKHLITATGQRVTLRCSPRSGDLSVYWYQQSLDQGLQFLIQYYNGEERAKGNILERFSAQQFPDLHSELNLSSLELGDSALYFCASSERGGGPQETQYFGPGTRLLVL.

This clonotype was counted ten times or more. V usage is TRBV5-6 and J usage is TRBJ2-5; 8 nucleotides align to TRBD1. After removal of 0 bases from V and 2 bases from J, the junction contained 6 bases not matched to a gene. The CDR3 is 16 amino acids. From germline, CDR1 is SGHDT and CDR2 YYEEEE. Written as DNA, the CDR3 is TGTGCCAGCAGCTTGGTGGGGACAGGCCGACAAGAGACCCAGTACTTC. Translated, it gives CASSLVGTGRQETQYF.

This clonotype was seen at least ten times. The genes are TRBV6-1 and TRBJ1-5, with D unclear. The CDR3 consists of 14 residues. The ends were cut back, 6 bases at V and 2 bases at J, with 11 bases in the middle. Per germline, CDR1 MNHNS and CDR2 SASEGT. CDR3 nucleotides: TGTGCCAGCAGCCAAGGGCTGGGCAATCAGCCCCAGCATTTT. Amino acid sequence: CASSQGLGNQPQHF.

This clonotype was picked up many times. J is TRBJ1-2 and V is TRBV12-3 or TRBV12-4, with D hard to call. The CDR3 is 11 amino acids. V was clipped by 2 bases and J by 7 bases, with 5 bases between them. For the CDR3, the DNA is TGTGCCAGCAGTTTATTTGGTGGCTACACCTTC. The encoded protein is CASSLFGGYTF.

The CDR3 sequence is CASSTHRRGPSTDTQYF. CDR3 nucleotide sequence: TGTGCCAGTAGTACCCATAGACGGGGACCTAGCACAGATACGCAGTATTTT. The rearrangement links TRBV19 to TRBJ2-3; D may match TRBD1 or TRBD2 (5 bases each). The germline V gene has CDR1 LNHDA and CDR2 SQIVND (reference sequence). The CDR3 is made up of 17 amino acids. Trimming stripped 4 bases from V and 0 bases from J, with 17 bases between.

This clonotype was seen repeatedly, ten times or more. The chain is built from TRBV12-3 or TRBV12-4 and TRBJ1-2, with TRBD1 as a possible D gene (5 bases). This CDR3 has 13 residues. Trimming stripped 4 bases from V and 8 bases from J, with 14 bases between. This CDR3 is CASSWDGRRGYTF. As DNA, the CDR3 is TGTGCCAGCAGTTGGGACGGCCGCAGGGGCTACACCTTC.

In its sample, this clonotype was seen many times. J is TRBJ2-1 and V is TRBV20-1; D gene unclear. Trimming took 2 bases from V and 2 from J, leaving 10 bases between them. Germline-derived CDR1 and CDR2 are DFQATT and SNEGSKA (reference sequence). CDR3 length: 14 residues. CDR3 nucleotide sequence: TGCAGTGCTAGAAACGGAGAGACCTACAATGAGCAGTTCTTC. Translating it yields CSARNGETYNEQFF.

This clonotype appeared many times. The genes are TRBV5-6 and TRBJ2-3; TRBD1 agrees at 10 bases. Germline assignment: CDR1 SGHDT and CDR2 YYEEEE. The CDR3 has 16 residues. With V trimmed by 2 bases and J by 5 bases, 8 bases remained unmatched. The CDR3 is CASSFLTGGYEDTQYF. CDR3 coding DNA: TGTGCCAGCAGCTTCCTGACAGGGGGCTATGAAGATACGCAGTATTTT.

The sample holds many counts of this clonotype. The chain is built from TRBV5-1 and TRBJ2-3; the D is unclear. The CDR3 has 14 amino acids. Germline assignment: CDR1 SGHRS and CDR2 YFSETQ. V lost 0 bases and J lost 2, with 7 bases in between. The CDR3 DNA sequence: TGCGCCAGCAGCTTGGATTTCTACACAGATACGCAGTATTTT. Translation: CASSLDFYTDTQYF.

Note on this clonotype: It may be a read error: a sequence one base away is much more abundant. The chain recombines TRBV19 with TRBJ2-5; TRBD1 matches 10 bases. V trimming: 8 bases; J trimming: 0 bases; junction bases outside the gene matches: 9. Germline V gene data show CDR1 as LNHDA and CDR2 as SQIVND (reference sequence). This CDR3 region has 16 residues. The CDR3 is CASGLGTGVYQETQYF. CDR3 coding DNA: TGTGCCAGTGGTTTGGGGACAGGGGTGTACCAAGAGACCCAGTACTTC. The whole variable domain, filled in from reference TRBV19 and TRBJ2-5, reads DGGITQSPKYLFRKEGQNVTLSCEQNLNHDAMYWYRQDPGQGLRLIYYSQIVNDFQKGDIAEGYSVSREKKESFPLTVTSAQKNPTAFYLCASGLGTGVYQETQYFGPGTRLLVL.

This clonotype was picked up many times. The chain carries TRBV29-1 and TRBJ2-7; tentatively, D is TRBD1 (5 bases). Germline CDR1 SQVTM, CDR2 ANQGSEA. V was pared by 6 bases and J by 2 bases, with 17 bases between. The CDR3 consists of 14 residues. The CDR3 region has the DNA TGCAGCGTGGGGAAGCAGGCAGGGCCCTACGAGCAGTACTTC. Encoded protein: CSVGKQAGPYEQYF.

This clonotype was detected ten times or more. The chain uses TRBV7-2 and TRBJ2-7, with TRBD2 matching 8 bases. This CDR3 comprises 13 residues. Per germline, CDR1 SGHTA and CDR2 FQGNSA. Trimming took 3 bases from V and 5 from J; bases not matched to a gene: 3. The CDR3 here is CASSLAGGDEQYF. DNA of the CDR3: TGTGCCAGCAGCTTGGCGGGAGGAGACGAGCAGTACTTC.